This entry features one T cell receptor (beta chain) sequence. The antigen remains unidentified. Scientists ran DNA taken from cultured CD4+ T cells through the Oncomine TCR Beta short-read assay for sequencing. Using its own MiXCR run on the PCR reads, TCRdb lists one record per CDR3 protein. The table lists under 20,000 distinct CDR3 sequences, roughly two fifths of them singletons. The data were obtained in a study of vaccination and CD4 T cells after COVID-19. Time point denoted: late sampling 161 to 241 days after vaccination in a few convalescent patients. Described treatment: roughly 10-day PBMC culture with coronavirus spike peptide pools or control peptides (ViraFEST assay). Each of days 3 and 7 saw half the medium replaced by fresh IL-2 medium. The germline V and J ends were trimmed by 5 bases and 7 bases, with 14 bases remaining between them. Germline values: CDR1 SGHNT, CDR2 YENEEA. This CDR3 is built from 13 residues.

The chain combines TRBV11-3 with TRBJ1-2; the D gene is possibly TRBD1 (5 bases). The sequencing here drew on CD4+ T cells from blood, cultured in vitro, taken about 7 months after SARS-CoV-2 vaccination. The source of this sequence is a human donor who had recovered from COVID-19. The CDR3 coding sequence is TGTGCCAGCAGCCCCCCGGGGGTTGGTGGCTACACCTTC. Amino acids: CASSPPGVGGYTF.